This record covers a single T cell receptor beta chain. The antigen is not known. Both 60 Vbeta primers and 13 Jbeta primers went into the PCR. Some clones are missing from TCRdb's copy, which holds only in-frame ones; the method was immunoSEQ multiplex PCR. The table lists about 80,000 clones, about 80% of them singletons. Each donor's status was that of a healthy bone marrow donor. This entry is derived from a study of cytomegalovirus exposure and HLA in healthy donors. There are 14 residues in the CDR3. Trimming stripped 1 base from V and 3 bases from J, with 9 bases between. In germline, CDR1 is LNHNV, CDR2 YYDKDF (reference sequence). Overall study findings and caveats: When analyzed later, a missense DCLRE1C variant was found to be linked to TCR beta V- and J-gene trimming. The authors later found HLA-associated TCR beta chains more clonally expanded than equally common others. A prior analysis recorded that most TCR beta V segments were productive about 87% or about 30% of the time.

The gene calls are TRBV15 and TRBJ2-5, with a tentative D call TRBD2 (5 bases). Input material: PBMCs. This clonotype was sampled from a man aged 50 to 59 in good health and CMV-seropositive. The CDR3 region has the DNA TGTGCCACCAGCAGAGGTTACGGGGAAGAGACCCAGTACTTC. Translating gives CATSRGYGEETQYF.